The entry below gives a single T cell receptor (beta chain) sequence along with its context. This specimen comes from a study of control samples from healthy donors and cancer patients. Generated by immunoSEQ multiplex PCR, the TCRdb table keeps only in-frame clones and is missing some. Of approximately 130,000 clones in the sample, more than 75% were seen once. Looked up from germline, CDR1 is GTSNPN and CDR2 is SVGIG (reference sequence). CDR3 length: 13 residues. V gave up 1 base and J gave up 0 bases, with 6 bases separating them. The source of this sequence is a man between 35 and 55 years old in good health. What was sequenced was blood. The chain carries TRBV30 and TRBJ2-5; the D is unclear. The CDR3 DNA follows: TGTGCCTGGAGTGGGGGTAACCAAGAGACCCAGTACTTC. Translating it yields CAWSGGNQETQYF.